The 18 T cell receptor beta chains given below trace back to one sample, sequenced in a study of blood T cells in healthy people across ages. Through a sample-barcoded 5' primer and a J-beta primer mix, a second PCR was run for about 6 to 12 cycles. TCRdb reprocessed the 5' RACE reads with MiXCR, giving one entry per CDR3 protein. The sample holds more than 1,400,000 distinct CDR3 sequences, approximately 38% seen once. The sample taken for sequencing was blood. These receptors were collected from a young woman in good health.

In its sample, this clonotype was seen a few times. This chain uses TRBV20-1 with TRBJ1-1, with 8 bases that match TRBD1. Germline V CDR1 and CDR2: DFQATT, SNEGSKA (reference sequence). Germline trimming cut 0 bases from V and 6 bases from J; bases unmatched to any gene: 9. The CDR3 sequence is 15 residues long. CDR3 amino acids: CSARDPDRALSEAFF. The CDR3 nucleotides are TGCAGTGCTAGAGACCCGGACAGGGCTCTCTCTGAAGCTTTCTTT.

Comment on this clonotype: One end of the junction varies from germline; a read error may be responsible. V gene TRBV4-2 combines with J gene TRBJ2-5; weak D call: TRBD2 (6 bases). CDR3 length equals 14 residues. The V gene's germline CDR1 is LGHNA and CDR2 YNFKEQ. CDR3 protein: CAGSQDSVGGTQYF. The CDR3 DNA reads as TGTGCCGGCAGCCAAGACTCCGTGGGAGGGACCCAGTACTTC.

The chain has TRBV27 and TRBJ2-5; no clear D. The V end lost 5 bases, the J end lost 0 bases, and 10 bases lay between the germline ends. The CDR3 is 14 amino acids. The germline V gene encodes CDR1 MNHEY and CDR2 SMNVEV (reference sequence). This chain's CDR3 is CASSVLGYQETQYF. The CDR3 DNA follows: TGTGCCAGCAGTGTCCTGGGCTACCAAGAGACCCAGTACTTC.

V and J are TRBV11-3 and TRBJ1-1, with 8 bases matching TRBD1. J gave up 0 bases and V 5 bases, and 11 bases lay outside the gene matches. This CDR3 comprises 17 residues. Germline lookup yields CDR1 SGHNT and CDR2 YENEEA. CDR3 sequence: CASSMGTGDTLNTEAFF. The CDR3 DNA follows: TGTGCCAGCAGCATGGGGACAGGCGACACCTTGAACACTGAAGCTTTCTTT.

This clonotype showed up just a few times. The chain is built from TRBV10-3 and TRBJ2-6; D uncertain. V was cut by 4 bases and J by 4 bases, with 2 bases left in between. Germline V gene lookup returns CDR1 ENHRY and CDR2 SYGVKD. This CDR3 has 12 amino acids. Here the CDR3 DNA reads TGTGCCATCAGTGGAGGGGCCAACGTCCTGACTTTC. Translated: CAISGGANVLTF.

The V call is TRBV10-3, the J call TRBJ2-1; 7 nucleotides match TRBD1. The ends lost 6 bases at V and 8 bases at J; junction bases unmatched: 4. Germline V gene lookup returns CDR1 ENHRY and CDR2 SYGVKD. The CDR3 length is 12 residues. This CDR3 reads CAIRDRADEQFF. The DNA of the CDR3 is TGTGCCATCAGAGACAGGGCGGATGAGCAGTTCTTC.

The chain's CDR3 is CASKGPIRTDTQYF. Written as DNA, the CDR3 is TGTGCCAGCAAGGGACCGATCAGGACAGATACGCAGTATTTT. The V call is TRBV6-5, the J call TRBJ2-3, with D possibly being TRBD1 or TRBD2 (5 bases each). The CDR3 has 14 amino acids. CDR1 is MNHEY and CDR2 is SVGAGI in the germline V gene. Trimming removed 7 bases from V and 3 bases from J, with 14 bases in between.

The J gene is TRBJ2-4, the V gene TRBV5-1; TRBD1 or TRBD2 may be the D gene (5 bases each). The assigned J gene may be wrong: the sequence end matches TRBJ2-5 better. From germline, CDR1 is SGHRS and CDR2 YFSETQ. This CDR3 comprises 15 residues. CDR3 region: CASSSGEGFKETQYF. CDR3 nucleotide sequence: TGCGCCAGCAGCTCGGGCGAGGGGTTCAAAGAGACCCAGTACTTC.

The chain links TRBV20-1 to TRBJ2-1; 8 nucleotides align to TRBD1. This CDR3 has 12 amino acids. Trimming removed 5 bases from V and 5 bases from J; junction bases left unmatched: 2. Germline assignment: CDR1 DFQATT and CDR2 SNEGSKA (reference sequence). The CDR3 protein is CSAHRGDNEQFF. The CDR3 nucleotides read TGCAGTGCTCACAGGGGGGACAATGAGCAGTTCTTC.

The J gene is TRBJ2-5, the V gene TRBV11-2, with 11 bases lining up with TRBD1. J gave up 0 bases and V 5 bases, and 2 bases lay outside the gene matches. CDR1 SGHAT and CDR2 FQNNGV come from the germline V gene. The CDR3 extends over 15 amino acids. CDR3 region: CASSPGQGDQETQYF. In nucleotides, the CDR3 is TGTGCCAGCAGCCCGGGACAGGGGGACCAAGAGACCCAGTACTTC.

The chain uses TRBV20-1 and TRBJ2-3, with 7 bases matching TRBD2. The V and J ends lost 5 bases and 0 bases, in that order; junction bases with no gene match: 5. The CDR3 totals 14 residues. Per germline, CDR1 DFQATT and CDR2 SNEGSKA (reference sequence). The CDR3: CSACISGSTDTQYF. The CDR3 bases are TGCAGTGCTTGTATTAGCGGGAGCACAGATACGCAGTATTTT.

This sequence joins TRBV4-1 and TRBJ2-5; D perhaps matches TRBD2 (6 bases). The J call may be in error: the DNA end matches TRBJ2-7 better. Germline CDR1 is MGHRA and CDR2 is YSYEKL. CDR3 length: 14 amino acids. Here the CDR3 reads CASSRPGVRDEQYF. CDR3 sequence (DNA): TGCGCCAGCAGCCGCCCGGGGGTCAGGGACGAGCAGTACTTC.

This rearrangement joins TRBV27 to TRBJ1-5; TRBD1 might be the D (5 bases). There are 14 residues in the CDR3. Germline CDR1 reads MNHEY; CDR2 reads SMNVEV (reference sequence). The V and J ends lost 3 bases and 7 bases respectively, with 13 bases between them. CDR3 sequence: CASSLGGSYQPQHF. For the CDR3, the DNA is TGTGCCAGCAGTTTGGGGGGGAGTTACCAGCCCCAGCATTTT.

The gene calls are TRBV18 and TRBJ1-5; D is unresolved. V gave up 4 bases and J gave up 7 bases, with 11 bases separating them. CDR1 is KGHSH and CDR2 is LQKENI in the germline V gene. CDR3 length equals 13 residues. This CDR3 is CASSLSPDQPQHF. CDR3 bases: TGTGCCAGCTCACTCTCCCCGGACCAGCCCCAGCATTTT.

This clonotype was found a few times. The chain uses TRBV10-3 and TRBJ2-3; 10 bases are a match to TRBD2. V dropped 10 bases and J dropped 2; count of bases not matched to a gene: 15. Looked up from germline, CDR1 is ENHRY and CDR2 is SYGVKD. This CDR3 contains 17 residues. This chain's CDR3 is CATAGGLAPLSTDTQYF. The CDR3 DNA sequence: TGTGCCACCGCGGGGGGACTAGCGCCCCTATCCACAGATACGCAGTATTTT.

This chain connects TRBV6-5 to TRBJ2-2, with unresolved D. CDR1 is MNHEY and CDR2 is SVGAGI in the germline V gene. V lost 2 bases to trimming and J lost 6 bases, with 4 bases between them. CDR3 size: 12 residues. CDR3 residues: CASSYPAGELFF. For the CDR3, the DNA is TGTGCCAGCAGTTACCCTGCCGGGGAGCTGTTTTTT.

This clonotype was observed a handful of times. The chain uses TRBV29-1 and TRBJ2-1; 7 positions match TRBD2. The germline V gene encodes CDR1 SQVTM and CDR2 ANQGSEA. Trimming at V came to 7 bases and at J to 7 bases, leaving 13 bases not matched to a gene. The CDR3 consists of 14 residues. CDR3 protein: CSAAGESGGNEQFF. Written as DNA, the CDR3 is TGCAGCGCCGCGGGGGAGTCCGGGGGGAATGAGCAGTTCTTC.

This clonotype occurred a few times. This chain joins TRBV20-1 and TRBJ1-2; 8 bases match TRBD1. Germline-derived CDR1 and CDR2 are DFQATT and SNEGSKA (reference sequence). The CDR3 is 13 amino acids. The V and J ends lost 2 bases and 2 bases, in that order; junction bases with no gene match: 1. The CDR3 bases are TGCAGTGCTAGATACAGGGGGAACTATGGCTACACCTTC. It translates to CSARYRGNYGYTF.